These 25 T cell receptor beta chains originate from one sample sequenced in a study of T cell repertoires in cytomegalovirus infection. TCRdb analysed the reads with MiXCR anew, one entry per CDR3 protein. The sample lists about 260,000 distinct CDR3 sequences; approximately 14% were seen once. Sequenced input: PBMCs. These receptors were collected from a human donor in good health (CMV status not recorded). Some clones in this sample may be carry-over from other donors' samples.

V gene TRBV28 combines with J gene TRBJ1-5; D gene ambiguous. CDR3 length equals 12 residues. Germline V CDR1 and CDR2: MDHEN, SYDVKM. V lost 4 bases, J lost 7 bases, and 8 bases lay in between. In nucleotides, the CDR3 is TGTGCCAGCAGTTACGGGCCCCAGCCCCAGCATTTT. Its translation: CASSYGPQPQHF.

This clonotype came up many times. One end of the junction is discordant with germline, which a read error may explain. The J gene is TRBJ2-3, the V gene TRBV5-4; 9 bases are shared with TRBD2. The CDR3 spans 14 residues. CDR1 is SGHNT, CDR2 YYREEE, per germline (reference sequence). CDR3 DNA: TGTGCCAGCAGCCTTGGGACTAGCAGAGATACGCAGTATTTT. It translates to CASSLGTSRDTQYF.

About this clonotype itself: A junction end diverges from the germline sequence, so it may reflect a read error. This chain joins TRBV2 and TRBJ1-3; tentative D call: TRBD1 (5 bases). The CDR3 runs 17 residues. The germline V gene has CDR1 SNHLY and CDR2 FYNNEI. DNA for the CDR3: TGTGCCAGCAGTCCCGGCCGAACTTGGGGGTCTGGAACCACCATATATTTT. As protein: CASSPGRTWGSGTTIYF.

This clonotype was recorded many times. CDR3: CASSLGVSAGYTF. DNA for the CDR3: TGTGCCAGCAGCTTAGGGGTCTCCGCGGGCTACACCTTC. V and J are TRBV7-2 and TRBJ1-2; D is uncertain. In germline, CDR1 is SGHTA, CDR2 FQGNSA. The CDR3 has 13 residues. The V end was cut by 1 base, the J end by 8 bases, with 11 bases between.

This clonotype was seen ten or more times. V gene TRBV7-3 combines with J gene TRBJ2-5; TRBD1 aligns across 9 bases. Trimming cost V 5 bases and J 5 bases; bases outside gene matches: 12. The CDR3 consists of 16 residues. Looked up from germline, CDR1 is SGHTA and CDR2 is FQGTGA. CDR3 loop: CASSEGPGQGFETQYF. The CDR3 DNA sequence: TGTGCCAGCAGCGAAGGTCCGGGACAGGGATTCGAGACCCAGTACTTC.

In this sample, this clonotype turned up many times. The germline gene is not matched at one end of the junction; a read error may be the cause. This chain connects TRBV12-3 or TRBV12-4 to TRBJ2-3; D uncertain. The CDR3 spans 11 residues. CDR3 residues: CASSLEDTQYF. The CDR3 coding sequence is TGTGCCAGCAGCTTAGAAGATACGCAGTATTTT.

The V call is TRBV5-6, the J call TRBJ1-2; D remains unclear. Germline CDR1 reads SGHDT; CDR2 reads YYEEEE. CDR3 length: 12 residues. Deletions cut 1 base from V and 8 bases from J, with 9 bases between. CDR3 DNA: TGTGCCAGCAGCTTGATCGGCGGCGGCTACACCTTC. Its protein product is CASSLIGGGYTF.

This clonotype has a count of ten or more. This chain links TRBV7-3 with TRBJ2-1, with TRBD1 matching over 8 bases. CDR1 is SGHTA, CDR2 FQGTGA, per germline. CDR3 length: 16 amino acids. After removal of 4 bases from V and 4 bases from J, the junction contained 9 bases not matched to a gene. DNA for the CDR3: TGTGCCAGCAGCTCCCCCCAGGGGGCACGATACAATGAGCAGTTCTTC. Translating gives CASSSPQGARYNEQFF.

This clonotype was seen a few times. V and J are TRBV6-2 or TRBV6-3 and TRBJ2-7; D remains ambiguous. CDR1 and CDR2 (germline): MNHEY, SVGEGT. Trimming stripped 5 bases from V and 4 bases from J, with 21 bases between. The CDR3 loop spans 16 amino acids. CDR3 protein: CASSPLGPIPNYEQYF. In nucleotides, the CDR3 is TGTGCCAGCAGTCCCCTTGGACCTATCCCGAATTACGAGCAGTACTTC.

The sample holds a few counts of this clonotype. The chain has TRBV12-3 or TRBV12-4 and TRBJ2-2, with a weak D call TRBD1 (6 bases). This CDR3 spans 15 amino acids. With 6 bases removed from V and 1 base from J, the gap between germline ends came to 12 bases. CDR3 sequence (DNA): TGTGCCAGCAGGCCGGGACAAAGGAACACCGGGGAGCTGTTTTTT. Amino acids: CASRPGQRNTGELFF.

This clonotype was counted ten times or more. The chain links TRBV11-2 to TRBJ2-2; tentative D call: TRBD1 (5 bases). The germline CDR1 and CDR2 sequences are SGHAT and FQNNGV. V dropped 2 bases and J dropped 6 bases, with 7 bases sitting between them. This CDR3 is 13 amino acids long. In nucleotides, the CDR3 is TGTGCCAGCAGCTTAAGGGGATCCGGGGAGCTGTTTTTT. Translation gives CASSLRGSGELFF. Combining the CDR3 with reference TRBV11-2 and TRBJ2-2 gives the whole variable domain EAGVAQSPRYKIIEKRQSVAFWCNPISGHATLYWYQQILGQGPKLLIQFQNNGVVDDSQLPKDRFSAERLKGVDSTLKIQPAKLEDSAVYLCASSLRGSGELFFGEGSRLTVL.

The genes are TRBV29-1 and TRBJ2-7; D unclear. This CDR3 is 11 amino acids long. CDR1 SQVTM and CDR2 ANQGSEA come from the germline V gene. V dropped 3 bases and J dropped 3 bases, with 6 bases sitting between them. CDR3 region: CSVEWGYEQYF. In nucleotides, the CDR3 is TGCAGCGTTGAGTGGGGCTACGAGCAGTACTTC.

The J gene is TRBJ2-5, the V gene TRBV20-1; 8 bases match TRBD2. Germline values: CDR1 DFQATT, CDR2 SNEGSKA (reference sequence). The CDR3 spans 15 residues. Trimming cost V 3 bases and J 4 bases; bases outside gene matches: 10. The CDR3 spells CSASPRGGRLETQYF. Here the CDR3 DNA reads TGCAGTGCTAGTCCCCGCGGGGGGCGCTTAGAGACCCAGTACTTC.

At least ten counts were recorded for this clonotype. The gene calls are TRBV20-1 and TRBJ2-6, with unresolved D. The CDR3 loop spans 16 amino acids. Trimming shortened V by 5 bases and J by 2 bases, and 16 bases separated the two germline ends. Germline V gene lookup returns CDR1 DFQATT and CDR2 SNEGSKA (reference sequence). The CDR3 DNA is TGCAGTGCTCAAAGCCACTGGGAAACTGGGGCCAACGTCCTGACTTTC. The encoded protein is CSAQSHWETGANVLTF.

This clonotype was seen ten or more times. The chain joins TRBV7-9 to TRBJ1-1, with TRBD1 identical over 9 bases. Unmatched junction bases numbered 4, after V lost 3 bases and J lost 5 bases. The CDR3 length is 14 residues. Germline V lookup: CDR1 SEHNR, CDR2 FQNEAQ (reference sequence). The CDR3 loop is CASSFADRGTEAFF. As DNA, the CDR3 is TGTGCCAGCAGCTTCGCGGACAGGGGAACTGAAGCTTTCTTT.

This clonotype was detected a few times. The chain couples TRBV29-1 to TRBJ2-1, with D possibly TRBD1 on 6 matching bases. The V gene lost 4 bases and the J gene lost 4 bases, with 23 bases spanning the gap. CDR1 and CDR2 (germline): SQVTM, ANQGSEA. The CDR3 extends over 17 amino acids. This CDR3 reads CSVVRYGERGFYNEQFF. The CDR3 DNA follows: TGCAGCGTTGTACGCTATGGGGAGAGGGGGTTTTACAATGAGCAGTTCTTC.

This clonotype was counted only a few times. At one of its ends the junction is not consistent with the germline gene, which may arise from a read error. The V gene is TRBV4-1, the J gene TRBJ2-2, with D perhaps matching TRBD2 (7 bases). CDR1 and CDR2 (germline): MGHRA, YSYEKL. This CDR3 has 17 residues. This chain's CDR3 is CASSTPRGAANTGELFF. The CDR3 nucleotides are TGTGCCAGCAGCACCCCCCGGGGGGCGGCTAACACCGGGGAGCTGTTTTTT.

This clonotype was seen ten or more times. CDR3: CASRSKEGVYGYTF. The CDR3 DNA reads as TGTGCCAGCAGGTCAAAGGAGGGGGTATATGGCTACACCTTC. The genes are TRBV12-3 or TRBV12-4 and TRBJ1-2; the D gene is possibly TRBD1 (6 bases). The CDR3 sequence is 14 residues long. Trimming removed 6 bases from V and 5 bases from J, with 16 bases in between.

This clonotype was found many times. The V call is TRBV7-8, the J call TRBJ1-1, with TRBD1 identical over 7 bases. CDR1 and CDR2 from the germline V gene are SGHVS and FQNEAQ. V was clipped by 5 bases and J by 4 bases; unmatched bases: 7. The CDR3 is made up of 14 amino acids. CDR3 amino acids: CASSPMTGPTEAFF. The CDR3 region has the DNA TGTGCCAGCAGCCCTATGACAGGGCCCACTGAAGCTTTCTTT. Variable domain in full (rest from reference TRBV7-8 and TRBJ1-1): GAGVSQSPRYKVAKRGQDVALRCDPISGHVSLFWYQQALGQGPEFLTYFQNEAQLDKSGLPSDRFFAERPEGSVSTLKIQRTQQEDSAVYLCASSPMTGPTEAFFGQGTRLTVV.

This clonotype was seen more than once but under ten times. The V gene is TRBV9, the J gene TRBJ1-2; possible D gene TRBD1, 6 bases. Germline V lookup: CDR1 SGDLS, CDR2 YYNGEE. The CDR3 is 14 residues long. The V end was cut by 2 bases, the J end by 4 bases, with 12 bases between. CDR3 sequence (DNA): TGTGCCAGCAGCGTCGCCCGGGACACCTATGGCTACACCTTC. Translated, it gives CASSVARDTYGYTF. The full variable domain, its missing parts supplied by reference TRBV9 and TRBJ1-2, is DSGVTQTPKHLITATGQRVTLRCSPRSGDLSVYWYQQSLDQGLQFLIQYYNGEERAKGNILERFSAQQFPDLHSELNLSSLELGDSALYFCASSVARDTYGYTFGSGTRLTVV.

The genes are TRBV12-3 or TRBV12-4 and TRBJ2-3; 7 bases match TRBD1. The CDR3 length is 14 residues. With 5 bases clipped from V and 3 bases from J, the junction kept 5 bases outside the gene matches. CDR3 DNA sequence: TGTGCCAGCAGTGAGACAGGGATAACAGATACGCAGTATTTT. Encoded protein: CASSETGITDTQYF.

This clonotype occurred a few times. The rearrangement links TRBV12-3 or TRBV12-4 to TRBJ2-2; TRBD1 matches at 8 bases. The V segment lost 5 bases and the J segment 6 bases; nucleotides outside the gene matches: 5. The CDR3 spans 14 residues. Here the CDR3 DNA reads TGTGCCAGCAGTCCCTCAGGGGGCCCCGGGGAGCTGTTTTTT. Protein sequence: CASSPSGGPGELFF.

This clonotype was found many times. The chain couples TRBV5-4 to TRBJ2-7; 9 nucleotides agree with TRBD1. With 4 bases clipped from V and 5 bases from J, the junction kept 7 bases outside the gene matches. CDR1 SGHNT and CDR2 YYREEE come from the germline V gene (reference sequence). The CDR3 covers 14 residues. CDR3 sequence: CASSIDRGFDEQYF. The CDR3 DNA reads TGTGCCAGCAGCATAGACAGGGGGTTCGACGAGCAGTACTTC.

This clonotype was found many times. The chain links TRBV28 to TRBJ1-4, with D unclear. From germline, CDR1 is MDHEN and CDR2 SYDVKM. There are 15 residues in the CDR3. Between the trimmed V and J ends, which lost 6 bases and 7 bases, there was a span of 18 bases. The CDR3 here is CASRKPGHPIEKLFF. DNA of the CDR3: TGTGCCAGCAGAAAACCCGGGCACCCCATTGAAAAACTGTTTTTT.

This clonotype was seen at least ten times. The rearrangement uses TRBV7-6 and TRBJ2-3; 10 bases align to TRBD2. The CDR3 totals 19 residues. Germline V gene data show CDR1 as SGHVS and CDR2 as FNYEAQ. V lost 6 bases to trimming and J lost 2 bases; unmatched junction nucleotides: 17. Written as DNA, the CDR3 is TGTGCCAGCAGTTCATCTCGTACTAGCGGGATCTCCAACACAGATACGCAGTATTTT. Protein sequence: CASSSSRTSGISNTDTQYF. The full variable domain, its missing parts supplied by reference TRBV7-6 and TRBJ2-3, is GAGVSQSPRYKVTKRGQDVALRCDPISGHVSLYWYRQALGQGPEFLTYFNYEAQQDKSGLPNDRFSAERPEGSISTLTIQRTEQRDSAMYRCASSSSRTSGISNTDTQYFGPGTRLTVL.